The sequence of this TCR beta chain was determined in a study of OX40 agonist ivuxolimab in advanced cancers. Study observations and caveats: Among T cells, CD8+ cells averaged more expanded clones than CD4+ cells. Blood T cells, both CD4+ and CD8+, expanded clonally by week 6 at 0.1 to 3.0 mg/kg.

The protocol was immunoSEQ multiplex PCR, while the TCRdb copy is restricted to in-frame clones and leaves out a portion. The table includes tens of thousands of clones, 82% detected once. A word on this clone: The antigen is undetermined.

V was clipped by 6 bases and J by 0 bases, with 12 bases between them. The CDR3 runs to 15 residues. Germline V gene data show CDR1 as MNHNY and CDR2 as SVGAGI (reference sequence). Excluded were patients having autoimmune disease history or systemic immunosuppression. This sequence joins TRBV6-6 and TRBJ1-5; D gene ambiguous. The source of this sequence is an adult with an advanced solid tumor such as melanoma, head and neck, liver or kidney cancer. The sequenced sample was CD4+ or CD8+ T cells sorted from blood, obtained in a trial of the OX40 agonist ivuxolimab. The CDR3 nucleotides read TGTGCCAGCAGCCCCGTCAGGAATAGCAATCAGCCCCAGCATTTT. As protein: CASSPVRNSNQPQHF.